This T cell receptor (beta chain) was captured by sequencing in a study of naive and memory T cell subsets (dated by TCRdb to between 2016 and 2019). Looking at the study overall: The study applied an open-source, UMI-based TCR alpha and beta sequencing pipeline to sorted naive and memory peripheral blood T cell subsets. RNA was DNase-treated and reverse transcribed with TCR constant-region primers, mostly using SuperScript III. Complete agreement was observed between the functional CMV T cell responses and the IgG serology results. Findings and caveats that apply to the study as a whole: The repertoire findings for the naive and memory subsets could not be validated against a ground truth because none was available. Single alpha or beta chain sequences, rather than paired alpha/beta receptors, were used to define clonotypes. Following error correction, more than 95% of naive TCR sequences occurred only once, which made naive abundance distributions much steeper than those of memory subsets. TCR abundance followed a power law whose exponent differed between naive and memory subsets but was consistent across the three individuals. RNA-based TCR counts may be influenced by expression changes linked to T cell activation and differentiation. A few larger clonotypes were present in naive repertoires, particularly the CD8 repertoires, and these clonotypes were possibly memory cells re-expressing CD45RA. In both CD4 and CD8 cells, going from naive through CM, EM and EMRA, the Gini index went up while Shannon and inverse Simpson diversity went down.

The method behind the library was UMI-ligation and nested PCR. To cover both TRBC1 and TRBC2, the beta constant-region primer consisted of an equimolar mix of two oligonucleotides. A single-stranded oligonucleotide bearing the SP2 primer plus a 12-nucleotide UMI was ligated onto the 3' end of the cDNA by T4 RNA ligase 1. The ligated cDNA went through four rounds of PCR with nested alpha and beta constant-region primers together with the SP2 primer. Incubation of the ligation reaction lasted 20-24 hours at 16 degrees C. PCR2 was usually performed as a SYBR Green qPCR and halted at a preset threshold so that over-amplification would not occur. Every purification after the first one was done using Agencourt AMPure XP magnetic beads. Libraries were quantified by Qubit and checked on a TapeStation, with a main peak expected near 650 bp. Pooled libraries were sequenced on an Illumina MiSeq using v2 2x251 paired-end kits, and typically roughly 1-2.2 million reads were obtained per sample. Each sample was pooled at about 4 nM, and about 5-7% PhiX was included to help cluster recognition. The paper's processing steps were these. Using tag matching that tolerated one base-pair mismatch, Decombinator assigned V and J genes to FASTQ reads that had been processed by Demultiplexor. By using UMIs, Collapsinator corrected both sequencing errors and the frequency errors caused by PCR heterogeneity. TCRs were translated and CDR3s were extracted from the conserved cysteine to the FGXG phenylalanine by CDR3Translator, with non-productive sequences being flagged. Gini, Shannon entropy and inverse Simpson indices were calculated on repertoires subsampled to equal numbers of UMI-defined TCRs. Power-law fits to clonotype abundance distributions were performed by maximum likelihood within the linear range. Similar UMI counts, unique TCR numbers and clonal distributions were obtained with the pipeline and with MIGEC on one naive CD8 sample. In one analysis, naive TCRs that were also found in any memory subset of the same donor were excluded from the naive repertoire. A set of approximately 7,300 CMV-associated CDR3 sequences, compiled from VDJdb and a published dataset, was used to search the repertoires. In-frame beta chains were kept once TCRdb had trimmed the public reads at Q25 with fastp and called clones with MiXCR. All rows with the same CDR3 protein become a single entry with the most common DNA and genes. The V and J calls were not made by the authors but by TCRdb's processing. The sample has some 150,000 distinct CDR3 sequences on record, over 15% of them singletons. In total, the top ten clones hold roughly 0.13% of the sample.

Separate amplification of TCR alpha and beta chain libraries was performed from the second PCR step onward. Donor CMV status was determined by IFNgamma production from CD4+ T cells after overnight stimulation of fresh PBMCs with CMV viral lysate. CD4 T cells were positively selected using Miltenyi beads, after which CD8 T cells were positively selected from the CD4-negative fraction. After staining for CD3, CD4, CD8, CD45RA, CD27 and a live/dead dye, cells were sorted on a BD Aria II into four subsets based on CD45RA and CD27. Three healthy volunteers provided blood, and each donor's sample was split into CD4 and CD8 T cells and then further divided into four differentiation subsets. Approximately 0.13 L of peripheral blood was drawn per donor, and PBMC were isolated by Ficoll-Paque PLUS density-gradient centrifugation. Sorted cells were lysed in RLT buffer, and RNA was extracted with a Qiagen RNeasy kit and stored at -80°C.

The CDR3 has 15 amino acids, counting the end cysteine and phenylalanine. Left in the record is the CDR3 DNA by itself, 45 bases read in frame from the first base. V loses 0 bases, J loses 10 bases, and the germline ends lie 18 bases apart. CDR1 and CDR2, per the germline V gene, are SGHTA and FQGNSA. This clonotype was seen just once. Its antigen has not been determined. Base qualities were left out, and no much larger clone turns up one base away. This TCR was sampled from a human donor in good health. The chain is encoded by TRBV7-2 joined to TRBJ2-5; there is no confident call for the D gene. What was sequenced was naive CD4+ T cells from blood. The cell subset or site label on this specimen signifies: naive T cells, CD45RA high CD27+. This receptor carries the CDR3 CASSLAKRASGFQYF. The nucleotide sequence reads TGTGCCAGCAGCTTAGCGAAAAGGGCATCCGGTTTCCAGTACTTC.